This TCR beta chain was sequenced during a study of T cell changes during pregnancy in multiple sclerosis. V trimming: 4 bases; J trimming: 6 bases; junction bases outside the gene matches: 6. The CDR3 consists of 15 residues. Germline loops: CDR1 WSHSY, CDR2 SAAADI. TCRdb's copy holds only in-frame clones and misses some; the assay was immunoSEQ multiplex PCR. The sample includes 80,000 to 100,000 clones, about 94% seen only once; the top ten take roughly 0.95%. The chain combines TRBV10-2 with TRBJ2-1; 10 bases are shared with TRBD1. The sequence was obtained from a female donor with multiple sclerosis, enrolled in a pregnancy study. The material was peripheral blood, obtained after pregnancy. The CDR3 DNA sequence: TGCGCCAGCAGTGCGACAGGGGGCACGGGCAATGAGCAGTTCTTC. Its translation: CASSATGGTGNEQFF.